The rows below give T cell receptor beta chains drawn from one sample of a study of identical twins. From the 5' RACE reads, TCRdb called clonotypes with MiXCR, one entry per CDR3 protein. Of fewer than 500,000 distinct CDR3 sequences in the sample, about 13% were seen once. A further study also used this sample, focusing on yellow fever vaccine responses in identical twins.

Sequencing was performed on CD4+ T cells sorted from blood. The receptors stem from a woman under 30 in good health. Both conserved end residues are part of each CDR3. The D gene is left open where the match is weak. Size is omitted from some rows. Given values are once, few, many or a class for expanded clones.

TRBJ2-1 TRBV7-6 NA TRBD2 TGTGCCAGCAGCTGGGAGATTTCGCGGGAGGGGGACAATGAGCAGTTCTTC CASSWEISREGDNEQFF
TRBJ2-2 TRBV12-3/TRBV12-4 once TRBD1 TGTGCCAGCAAAGGGGGACAGGGAGACACCGGGGAGCTGTTTTTT CASKGGQGDTGELFF
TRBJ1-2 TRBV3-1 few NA TGTGCCAGCAGTACACTCACACCCTTCCATGGCTACACCTTC CASSTLTPFHGYTF
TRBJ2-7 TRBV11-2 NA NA TGTGCCAGCAGCTTAGAAGGGAACAGGGACTACGAGCAGTACTTC CASSLEGNRDYEQYF
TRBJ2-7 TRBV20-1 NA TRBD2 TGCAGTGCTAGAGGCCCCTGGACTAGCGGACCTTACGAGCAGTACTTC CSARGPWTSGPYEQYF
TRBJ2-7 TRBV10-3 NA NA TGTGCCATCAGTGAGGGGAGGGACAGCTCCTACGAGCAGTACTTC CAISEGRDSSYEQYF
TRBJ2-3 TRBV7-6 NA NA TGTGCCAGCAGCTTACCGTGGGATACGCAGTATTTT CASSLPWDTQYF
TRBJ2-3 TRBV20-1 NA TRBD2 TGCAGTGCTAGGCTAGCGGGGGGGCCGGGTACGCAGTATTTT CSARLAGGPGTQYF
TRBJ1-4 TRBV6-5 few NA TGTGCCAGCAGTTACTCGTATCCAGGGGCAACTAATGAAAAACTGTTTTTT CASSYSYPGATNEKLFF
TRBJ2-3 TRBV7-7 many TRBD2 TGTGCTAGCAGCTTAGGCTCTGGGACTAGAGGACCAGATACGCAGTATTTT CASSLGSGTRGPDTQYF
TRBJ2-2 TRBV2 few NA NA CASSEGLAEGPGSCFF
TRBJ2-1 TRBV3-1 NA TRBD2 TGTGCCAGCAGCCTTGGGACTAGCGGGGGGGCCATGCAGTTCTTC CASSLGTSGGAMQFF
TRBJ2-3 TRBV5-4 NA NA TGTGCCAGCAGCTTTCGGACAGCCACAGATACGCAGTATTTT CASSFRTATDTQYF
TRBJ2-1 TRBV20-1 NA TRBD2 TGCAGGGCCCTAGCGGGGGACAATGAGCAGTTCTTC CRALAGDNEQFF
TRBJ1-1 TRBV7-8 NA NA TGTGCCAGCAGCTTAGATGGACAGAAGAACACTGAAGCTTTCTTT CASSLDGQKNTEAFF
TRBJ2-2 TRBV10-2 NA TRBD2 TGCGCCACCAACCCGCCGGGACTAGCGGGAGTTTGGGAAACCGGGGAGCTGTTTTTT CATNPPGLAGVWETGELFF
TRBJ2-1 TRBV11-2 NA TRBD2 TGTGCCAGCAGCCCCGAACTAGCGAAGTACAATGAGCAGTTCTTC CASSPELAKYNEQFF
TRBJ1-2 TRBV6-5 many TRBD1 TGTGCCAGCAGTTACATGCGGACAGGCTATGGCTACACCTTC CASSYMRTGYGYTF
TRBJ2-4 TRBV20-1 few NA TGCAGTGCTAGAGGAACGGGAGCGTCGTACATTCAGTACTTC CSARGTGASYIQYF
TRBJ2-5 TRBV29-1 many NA TGCAGTTATATGGCGACAGGCAGTGGAGAGACCCAGTACTTC CSYMATGSGETQYF
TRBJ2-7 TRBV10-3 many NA TGTGCCATCAGTGAGTCGGACGGGATCTACGAGCAGTACTTC CAISESDGIYEQYF
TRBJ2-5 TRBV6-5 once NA TGTGCCAGCAGTTACCGTGACGTCCAAGAGACCCAGTACTTC CASSYRDVQETQYF
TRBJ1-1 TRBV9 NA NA TGTGCCAGCAGCGTATCGGACATGAACACTGAAGCTTTCTTT CASSVSDMNTEAFF
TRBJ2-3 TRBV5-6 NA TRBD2 TGTGCCAGCAGCTTGCCGGGACTAGCGGGGGCATATACGCAGTATTTT CASSLPGLAGAYTQYF
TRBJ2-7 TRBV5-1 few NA TGCGCCAGCAGCCCGGCCCAGGACGGTACGAAGCAGTACTTC CASSPAQDGTKQYF
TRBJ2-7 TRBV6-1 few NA TGTGCCAGCAGTGAACGAAGCAGGAGGGAAGAGCAGTACTTC CASSERSRREEQYF
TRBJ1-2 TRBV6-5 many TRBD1 TGTGCCAGCAGTTATGACAGGGGCTATGGCTACACCTTC CASSYDRGYGYTF
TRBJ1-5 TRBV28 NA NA TGTGCCAGCACTTTTGGGGGGGGCTTGGGAAATCAGCCCCAGCATTTT CASTFGGGLGNQPQHF
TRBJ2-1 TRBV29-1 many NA TGCAGCGTTGAGAAGGGACTCGGCTCCTACAATGAGCAGTTCTTC CSVEKGLGSYNEQFF
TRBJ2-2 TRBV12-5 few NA TGTGCTAGTGGTCCGGACATGGGCGGGGAGCTGTTTTTT CASGPDMGGELFF
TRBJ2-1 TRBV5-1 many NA TGCGCCAGCAGCTTGGTGCCAGGGGCTTACAATGAGCAGTTCTTC CASSLVPGAYNEQFF
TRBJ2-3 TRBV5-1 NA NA TGCGCCAGCAGCTTGAGGGGGGCGAGCACAGATACGCAGTATTTT CASSLRGASTDTQYF
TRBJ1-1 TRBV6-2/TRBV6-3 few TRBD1 TGTGCCAGCAGTCGACAGGGGAGGGAAGCTTTCTTT CASSRQGREAFF
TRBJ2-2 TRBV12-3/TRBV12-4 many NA TGTGCCAGCAGTCCCGACGGGGGGCTTACCGGGGAGCTGTTTTTT CASSPDGGLTGELFF
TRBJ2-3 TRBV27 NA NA TGTGCCAGCAGTTTAGGGTCAGGACGCACAGATACGCAGTATTTT CASSLGSGRTDTQYF
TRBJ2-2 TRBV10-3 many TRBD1 TGTGCCATCAGTGCCGGGGACAGGGGTATCACCGGGGAGCTGTTTTTT CAISAGDRGITGELFF
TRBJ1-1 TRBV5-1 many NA TGCGCCAGCAGCCCCGGACAGTTAACGACTGAAGCTTTCTTT CASSPGQLTTEAFF
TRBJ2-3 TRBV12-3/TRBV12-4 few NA TGTGCCAGCAGTTTACGCAGGGGGAGGGAGACAGATACGCAGTATTTT CASSLRRGRETDTQYF
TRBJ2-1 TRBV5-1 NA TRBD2 TGCGCCAGCAGCTCAGGACTAGCGCTTACCGAGAAATACAATGAGCAGTTCTTC CASSSGLALTEKYNEQFF
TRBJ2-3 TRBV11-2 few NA TGTGCCAGCAGCTTAGGGATTAGCGGCACAGATACGCAGTATTTT CASSLGISGTDTQYF
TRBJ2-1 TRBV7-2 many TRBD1 TGTGCCAGCAGCTCCCGGACAGGGGATCATGAGCAGTTCTTC CASSSRTGDHEQFF
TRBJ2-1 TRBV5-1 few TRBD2 TGCGCCAGCAGCTTGGTATCGGCGGGGGTAGTAAATGAGCAGTTCTTC CASSLVSAGVVNEQFF
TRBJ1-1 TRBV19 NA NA TGTGCCAGTAGTATAGGAGGCGGGGAAACTGAAGCTTTCTTT CASSIGGGETEAFF
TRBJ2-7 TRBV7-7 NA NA TGTGCTAGCAGCCGCGCGCAAGGGGTTTCCTACGAGCAGTACTTC CASSRAQGVSYEQYF
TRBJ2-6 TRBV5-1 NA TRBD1 TGCGCCAGCAGCGCCACCGGGACAGGGAATAGGAGTGGGGCCAACGTCCTGACTTTC CASSATGTGNRSGANVLTF
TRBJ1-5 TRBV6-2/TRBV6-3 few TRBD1 TGTGCCAGCAACCGACAGGGATGGGGCAATCAGCCCCAGCATTTT CASNRQGWGNQPQHF
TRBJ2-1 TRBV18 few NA TGTGCCAGCTCACCATTACAGGGAGATGAGCAGTTCTTC CASSPLQGDEQFF
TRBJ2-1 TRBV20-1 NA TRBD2 TGCAGTGCTAGCCCGACTAGCTGGTCGAATGAGCAGTTCTTC CSASPTSWSNEQFF
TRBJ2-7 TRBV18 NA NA TGTGCCAGCTCACCAGAGGGGGGGGCCTACTACGAGCAGTACTTC CASSPEGGAYYEQYF
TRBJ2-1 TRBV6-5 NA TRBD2 TGTGCCAGCAGTTCGGGACTAGCGGGAGACCATGAGCAGTTCTTC CASSSGLAGDHEQFF
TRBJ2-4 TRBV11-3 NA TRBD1 TGTGCCAGCAGCCACAACAGGGGGCAAGGGAAAAACATTCAGTACTTC CASSHNRGQGKNIQYF
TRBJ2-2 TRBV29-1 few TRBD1 TGCAGCGTTACGGGACAGGGGAACGGGGAGCTGTTTTTT CSVTGQGNGELFF
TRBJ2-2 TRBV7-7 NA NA TGTACTAGCAGCTTACAAGGCACCGGGGAGCTGTTTTTT CTSSLQGTGELFF
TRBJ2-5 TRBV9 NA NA TGTGCCAGCAGCGTCGCGTCAGGGAGAGGAGAGACCCAGTACTTC CASSVASGRGETQYF
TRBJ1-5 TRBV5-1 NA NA TGCGCCAGCAGCTTGGGGGCTGGGGATCAGCCCCAGCATTTT CASSLGAGDQPQHF
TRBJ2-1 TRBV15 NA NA TGTGCCACCAGCACCCGGGACCCTTACAATGAGCAGTTCTTC CATSTRDPYNEQFF
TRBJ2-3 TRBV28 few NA TGTGCCAGCAGTTTTGTAGTAGGGACTAGCACAGATACGCAGTATTTT CASSFVVGTSTDTQYF